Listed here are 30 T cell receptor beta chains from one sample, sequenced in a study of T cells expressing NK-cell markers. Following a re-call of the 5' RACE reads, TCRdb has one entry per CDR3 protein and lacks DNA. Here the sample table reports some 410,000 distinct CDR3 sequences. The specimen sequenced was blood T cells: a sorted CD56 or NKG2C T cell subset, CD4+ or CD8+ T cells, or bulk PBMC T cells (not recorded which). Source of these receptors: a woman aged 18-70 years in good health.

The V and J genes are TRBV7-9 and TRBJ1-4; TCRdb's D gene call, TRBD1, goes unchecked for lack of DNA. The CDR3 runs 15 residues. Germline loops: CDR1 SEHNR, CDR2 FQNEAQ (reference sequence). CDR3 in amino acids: CASSPRGRPNEKLFF.

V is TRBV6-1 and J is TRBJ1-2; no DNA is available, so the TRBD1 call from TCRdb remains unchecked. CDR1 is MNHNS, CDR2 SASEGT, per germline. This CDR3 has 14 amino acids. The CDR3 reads CASSAVWDRNGYTF.

This chain's CDR3 is CASSQDLRGGDYGYTF. The chain has TRBV4-3 and TRBJ1-2; TCRdb's D gene call, TRBD1, goes unchecked for lack of DNA. This CDR3 comprises 16 residues. Germline V gene lookup returns CDR1 LGHNA and CDR2 YSLEER.

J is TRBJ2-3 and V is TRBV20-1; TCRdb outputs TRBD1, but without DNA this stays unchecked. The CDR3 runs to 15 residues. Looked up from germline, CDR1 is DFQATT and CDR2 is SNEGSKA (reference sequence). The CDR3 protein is CSASDSFGGTDTQYF.

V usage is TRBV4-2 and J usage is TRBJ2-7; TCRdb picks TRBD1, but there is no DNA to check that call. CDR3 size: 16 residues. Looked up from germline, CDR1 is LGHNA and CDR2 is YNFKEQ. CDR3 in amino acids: CASSQITGQGAYEQYF.

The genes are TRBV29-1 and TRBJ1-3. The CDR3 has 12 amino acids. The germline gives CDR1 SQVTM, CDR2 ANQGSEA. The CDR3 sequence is CSVAWSGNTIYF.

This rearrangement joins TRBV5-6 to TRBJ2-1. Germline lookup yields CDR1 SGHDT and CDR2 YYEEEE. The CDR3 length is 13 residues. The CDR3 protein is CASSLNVGNEQFF.

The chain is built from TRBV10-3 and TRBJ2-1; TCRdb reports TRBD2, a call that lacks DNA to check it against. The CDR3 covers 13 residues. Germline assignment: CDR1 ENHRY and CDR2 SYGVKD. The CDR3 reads CAITPGLTHEQFF.

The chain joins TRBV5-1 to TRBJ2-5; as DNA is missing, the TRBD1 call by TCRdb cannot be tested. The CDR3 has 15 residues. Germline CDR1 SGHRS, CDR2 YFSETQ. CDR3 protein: CASSLVTGSQETQYF.

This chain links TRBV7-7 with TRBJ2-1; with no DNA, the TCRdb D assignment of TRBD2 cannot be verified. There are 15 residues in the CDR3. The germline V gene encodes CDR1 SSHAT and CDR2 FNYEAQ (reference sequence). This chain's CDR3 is CASSLRAGGLSEQFF.

CDR3 sequence reads: CASSLNRGGIHGYTF. This chain connects TRBV7-6 to TRBJ1-2; the TCRdb D gene call, TRBD1, has no DNA to confirm it. The CDR3 extends over 15 amino acids. Germline lookup yields CDR1 SGHVS and CDR2 FNYEAQ.

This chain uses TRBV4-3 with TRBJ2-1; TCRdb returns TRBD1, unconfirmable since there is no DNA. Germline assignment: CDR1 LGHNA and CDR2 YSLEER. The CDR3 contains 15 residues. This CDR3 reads CASSQPRAGYNEQFF.

The CDR3 protein is CASRWEGGTGELFF. The rearrangement links TRBV6-1 to TRBJ2-2; TCRdb selects TRBD2, and the lack of DNA leaves this call unchecked. The V gene's germline CDR1 is MNHNS and CDR2 SASEGT. The CDR3 is 14 amino acids.

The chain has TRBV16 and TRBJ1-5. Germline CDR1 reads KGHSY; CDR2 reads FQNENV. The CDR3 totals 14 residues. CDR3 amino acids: CASSQLGGNQPQHF.

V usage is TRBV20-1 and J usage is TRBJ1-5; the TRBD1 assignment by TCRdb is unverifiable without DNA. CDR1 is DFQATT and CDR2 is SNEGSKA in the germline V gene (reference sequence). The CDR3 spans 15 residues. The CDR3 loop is CSAKSADRVDQPQHF.

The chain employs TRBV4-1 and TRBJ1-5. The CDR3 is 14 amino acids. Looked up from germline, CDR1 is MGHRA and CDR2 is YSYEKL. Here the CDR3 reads CASSQVGTHQPQHF.

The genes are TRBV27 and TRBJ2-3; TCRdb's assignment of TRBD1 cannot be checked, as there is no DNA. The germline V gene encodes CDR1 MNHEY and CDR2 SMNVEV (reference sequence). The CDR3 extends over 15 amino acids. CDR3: CASSLSFGGGDTQYF.

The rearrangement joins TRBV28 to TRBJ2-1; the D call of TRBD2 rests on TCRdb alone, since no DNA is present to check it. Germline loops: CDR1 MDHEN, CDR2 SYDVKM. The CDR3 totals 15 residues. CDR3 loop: CASSLGLAVYNEQFF.

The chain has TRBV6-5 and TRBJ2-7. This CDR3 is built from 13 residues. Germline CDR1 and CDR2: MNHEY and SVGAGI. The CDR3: CASSNFRDYEQYF.

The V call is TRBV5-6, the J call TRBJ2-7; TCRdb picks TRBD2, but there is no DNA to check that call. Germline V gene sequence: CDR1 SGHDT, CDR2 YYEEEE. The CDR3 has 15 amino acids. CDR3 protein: CASSLGLAPSYEQYF.

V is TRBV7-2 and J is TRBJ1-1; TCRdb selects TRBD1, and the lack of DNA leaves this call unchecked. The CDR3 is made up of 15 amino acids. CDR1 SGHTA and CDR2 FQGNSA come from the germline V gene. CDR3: CASSSGQAGDTEAFF.

The CDR3: CASSERGDGYTF. This chain joins TRBV7-2 and TRBJ1-2; there is no DNA to check the TCRdb D call of TRBD1. Germline-derived CDR1 and CDR2 are SGHTA and FQGNSA. The CDR3 extends over 12 amino acids. Using reference TRBV7-2 and TRBJ1-2 for the parts outside the CDR3, the full variable domain is GAGVSQSPSNKVTEKGKDVELRCDPISGHTALYWYRQSLGQGLEFLIYFQGNSAPDKSGLPSDRFSAERTGGSVSTLTIQRTQQEDSAVYLCASSERGDGYTFGSGTRLTVV.

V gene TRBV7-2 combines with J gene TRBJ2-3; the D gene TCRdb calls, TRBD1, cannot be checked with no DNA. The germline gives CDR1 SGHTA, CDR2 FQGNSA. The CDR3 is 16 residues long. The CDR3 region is CASSLPPGGSTDTQYF.

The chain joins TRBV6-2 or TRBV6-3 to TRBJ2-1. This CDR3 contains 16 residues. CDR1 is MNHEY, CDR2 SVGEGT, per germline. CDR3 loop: CASSLSGRGSYNEQFF.

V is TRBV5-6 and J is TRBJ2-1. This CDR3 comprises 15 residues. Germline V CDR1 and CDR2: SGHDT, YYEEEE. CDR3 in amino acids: CASSLGPARSDEQFF.

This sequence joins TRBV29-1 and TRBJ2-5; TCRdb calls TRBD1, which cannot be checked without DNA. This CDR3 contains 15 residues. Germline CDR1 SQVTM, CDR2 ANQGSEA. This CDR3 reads CSAIGPGHPQETQYF.

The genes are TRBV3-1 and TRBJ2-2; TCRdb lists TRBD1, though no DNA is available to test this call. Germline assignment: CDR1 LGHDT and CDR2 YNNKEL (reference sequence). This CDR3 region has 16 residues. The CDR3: CASSQGRPGGTGELFF.

CDR3: CASSLDRLNTEAFF. This chain connects TRBV7-9 to TRBJ1-1; the TCRdb D gene call, TRBD1, has no DNA to confirm it. There are 14 residues in the CDR3. CDR1 is SEHNR, CDR2 FQNEAQ, per germline (reference sequence).

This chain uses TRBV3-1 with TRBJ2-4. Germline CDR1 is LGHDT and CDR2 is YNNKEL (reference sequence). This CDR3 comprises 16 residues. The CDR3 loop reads CASSRAATLAKNIQYF.

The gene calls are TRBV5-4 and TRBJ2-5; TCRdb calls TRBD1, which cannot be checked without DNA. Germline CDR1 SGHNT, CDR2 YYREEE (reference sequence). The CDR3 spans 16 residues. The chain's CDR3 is CASSFPPGQLQETQYF. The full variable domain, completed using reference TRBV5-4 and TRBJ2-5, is ETGVTQSPTHLIKTRGQQVTLRCSSQSGHNTVSWYQQALGQGPQFIFQYYREEENGRGNFPPRFSGLQFPNYSSELNVNALELDDSALYLCASSFPPGQLQETQYFGPGTRLLVL.